This entry concerns a single TCR beta chain. The record originates from a study of shared clonotypes between healthy human individuals. The CDR3 sequence is 13 residues long. The germline gives CDR1 MDHEN, CDR2 SYDVKM. Profiled with immunoSEQ multiplex PCR; TCRdb holds only in-frame clones, not every one. The sample has 2,500,000 or so clones, roughly 90% seen once. This TCR came from a man aged 18 to 29 in good health. Some clones in this sample may be carry-over from other donors' samples. This chain joins TRBV28 and TRBJ1-1; 9 bases agree with TRBD1. The sample was naive CD4+ T cells from PBMCs. The subset was: CD45RA+ positively selected. The CDR3 sequence: CASTRDRASQAFF. CDR3 sequence (DNA): TGTGCTTCTACCCGGGACAGGGCAAGTCAAGCTTTCTTT.